The source of this T cell receptor beta chain is a study of CD8 T cells in Susac syndrome (dated 2019 in TCRdb). Regarding the research as a whole: Whether CD8+ T cell activation and differentiation in Susac syndrome was antigen driven was tested using repertoire sequencing.

RNA was extracted using the RNeasy kit, and about 0.5 to 1 ug of the RNA was reverse transcribed with random hexamers. TCR beta CDR3 regions were amplified with the immunoSEQ multiplex PCR assay covering 54 Vbeta and 13 Jbeta segments. Bias from PCR amplification was corrected by using a synthetic template baseline for primer optimization and for computational correction. The study's own analysis went as follows. Reads were annotated to V, D and J genes per IMGT and analyzed with immunoSEQ Analyzer, keeping only productive sequences. To calculate clonality, Shannon entropy was normalized by log2 of the number of productive unique sequences and then subtracted from one. For each patient and control, public and private clones were evaluated within the 100 most prevalent clones. A clone was defined as Susac-specific if it was absent from the healthy and MS cohorts, from some 980 published viral clones and from other ImmuneACCESS disease sequences. TCRdb itself trimmed the public reads at Q25 with fastp, ran MiXCR and retained productive beta chains. One record per CDR3 amino acid sequence lists the most common genes and DNA. The V and J calls reflect TCRdb's pipeline rather than the authors' work. In this sample the table shows around 200,000 distinct CDR3 sequences, 85% to 95% of which occur a single time. Approximately 0.1% of the sample belongs to the ten largest clones.

The investigation overall reported the following: The number of individuals in the TCR sequencing and HLA analysis was recognized as being relatively small.

As regards this clonotype: It lacks a known antigen. No qualities accompany the bases; no much larger clone lies one base away.

CDR1 and CDR2 (LGHDT, YNNKEL) derive from the germline V gene (reference sequence). Trimming costs V 0 bases and J 2 bases, and their ends lie 12 bases apart. From cysteine to phenylalanine, the CDR3 is 16 amino acids long. Only CDR3 DNA remains: 48 bases, in frame from the first base. Peripheral blood CD8+ and CD4+ T cells from healthy donors, Susac syndrome patients and multiple sclerosis patients were profiled by high-throughput TCR beta sequencing. The healthy donors served as controls matched for age and sex. Bulk CD8+ and CD4+ T cells were purified by magnetic negative isolation, while CD8+ TEMRA cells were enriched using FACS. Blood was drawn into EDTA tubes, processed within 24 hours, and PBMCs were isolated by density gradient centrifugation. PBMCs intended for TCR sequencing were cryopreserved in liquid nitrogen and thawed later in a water bath at 37 degrees C. The sorted or isolated CD4+, CD8+ and CD8+ TEMRA cells reached a purity of at least 90%.

The sample comprised CD4+ T cells from PBMCs. The V and J segments used are TRBV3-1 and TRBJ2-3; TRBD2 could be the D gene, as 5 bases match. The receptor was isolated from a human donor in good health. In nucleotide form, the sequence is TGTGCCAGCAGCCAAGATTCAGGAGGAGTCACAGATACGCAGTATTTT. The translation is CASSQDSGGVTDTQYF.